This passage covers 22 T cell receptor beta chains from one sample sequenced in a study of OX40 agonist ivuxolimab in advanced cancers. The assay was immunoSEQ multiplex PCR, and TCRdb's table has in-frame clones only and misses some. This table holds about 69,000 clones, approximately 93% found once. Here the sequenced sample was CD4+ or CD8+ T cells sorted from blood, taken in a trial of the OX40 agonist ivuxolimab. These TCRs come from an adult with an advanced solid tumor such as melanoma, head and neck, liver or kidney cancer.

The chain joins TRBV6-1 to TRBJ1-2; possibly TRBD1 for D (5 bases). CDR3 length: 13 amino acids. The germline V and J ends were trimmed by 3 bases and 4 bases, with 9 bases remaining between them. CDR1 is MNHNS, CDR2 SASEGT, per germline. For the CDR3, the DNA is TGTGCCAGCAGTGACCAGGGTTCCTATGGCTACACCTTC. Its translation: CASSDQGSYGYTF.

The chain couples TRBV5-4 to TRBJ2-3, with D perhaps TRBD2 (6 bases). The CDR3 loop spans 15 amino acids. Germline loops: CDR1 SGHNT, CDR2 YYREEE (reference sequence). Trimming took 0 bases from V and 4 from J, leaving 12 bases between them. Written as DNA, the CDR3 is TGTGCCAGCAGCTTGGAGCCCCAGCGGGCAGATACGCAGTATTTT. Translated: CASSLEPQRADTQYF. Full variable domain (rest looked up from reference TRBV5-4 and TRBJ2-3): ETGVTQSPTHLIKTRGQQVTLRCSSQSGHNTVSWYQQALGQGPQFIFQYYREEENGRGNFPPRFSGLQFPNYSSELNVNALELDDSALYLCASSLEPQRADTQYFGPGTRLTVL.

The chain couples TRBV7-9 to TRBJ1-6, with D tentatively TRBD1 (6 bases). In germline, CDR1 is SEHNR, CDR2 FQNEAQ (reference sequence). V gave up 4 bases and J gave up 0 bases, with 10 bases separating them. The CDR3 has 16 amino acids. DNA of the CDR3: TGTGCCAGCAGCTCAACAGGGAGCTCCTATAATTCACCCCTCCACTTT. Translation: CASSSTGSSYNSPLHF.

The genes are TRBV28 and TRBJ2-7; 13 bases fit TRBD2. The CDR3 has 13 residues. Losses at the gene ends were 8 bases for V and 2 bases for J; bases not matched to a gene: 0. Germline-derived CDR1 and CDR2 are MDHEN and SYDVKM. Written as DNA, the CDR3 is TGTGCCAGCGGGACTAGCGGGACCTACGAGCAGTACTTC. Protein sequence: CASGTSGTYEQYF.

The chain is built from TRBV19 and TRBJ2-1; 8 bases line up with TRBD2. J lost 5 bases, V lost 4 bases, and 7 bases had no gene match. In germline, CDR1 is LNHDA, CDR2 SQIVND (reference sequence). The CDR3 covers 15 residues. This CDR3 is CASSTTSVMNNEQFF. The CDR3 bases are TGTGCCAGTAGTACGACTAGCGTTATGAACAATGAGCAGTTCTTC.

This rearrangement joins TRBV19 to TRBJ2-7; 9 nucleotides match TRBD1. The germline gives CDR1 LNHDA, CDR2 SQIVND (reference sequence). V shed 4 bases, J shed 2 bases, and the junction held 9 bases outside the gene matches. This CDR3 has 16 residues. The CDR3 protein is CASSTRPGQGAYEQYF. The CDR3 DNA reads as TGTGCCAGTAGTACCCGACCGGGACAGGGCGCCTACGAGCAGTACTTC.

This chain uses TRBV19 with TRBJ2-3; D remains ambiguous. The V and J ends lost 3 bases and 3 bases respectively, with 10 bases between them. The germline V gene has CDR1 LNHDA and CDR2 SQIVND (reference sequence). The CDR3 has 14 amino acids. The DNA for the CDR3 is TGTGCCAGTAGTATTTCCTCGGGTACAGATACGCAGTATTTT. Translating it yields CASSISSGTDTQYF.

The rearrangement links TRBV18 to TRBJ1-3; no clear D gene. Germline lookup yields CDR1 KGHSH and CDR2 LQKENI. The length of the CDR3 is 16 residues. Trimming cost V 5 bases and J 2 bases, with 16 bases left between them. The CDR3 reads CASSTSQSGAGNTIYF. Here the CDR3 DNA reads TGTGCCAGCTCAACATCCCAATCCGGGGCTGGAAACACCATATATTTT.

This CDR3 is CASSSAGIETQYF. CDR3 bases: TGTGCCAGCAGCTCCGCCGGGATAGAGACCCAGTACTTC. V and J are TRBV5-5 and TRBJ2-5, with D possibly TRBD2 on 5 matching bases. Trimming cost V 3 bases and J 4 bases, with 10 bases left between them. There are 13 residues in the CDR3. Looked up from germline, CDR1 is SGHKS and CDR2 is YYEKEE (reference sequence).

The chain links TRBV10-3 to TRBJ2-3; D tentatively fits TRBD1 or TRBD2 (5 bases each). CDR1 is ENHRY, CDR2 SYGVKD, per germline. The V gene lost 4 bases and the J gene lost 6 bases, with 5 bases spanning the gap. The CDR3 consists of 11 residues. The CDR3 nucleotides read TGTGCCATCAGTGGGGGGGATACGCAGTATTTT. This codes for CAISGGDTQYF.

The chain has TRBV27 and TRBJ1-1; TRBD1 matches 10 bases. The V segment lost 6 bases and the J segment 10 bases; nucleotides outside the gene matches: 11. The germline V gene has CDR1 MNHEY and CDR2 SMNVEV (reference sequence). The length of the CDR3 is 14 residues. This CDR3 reads CASRRTGGISRAFF. In DNA form, the CDR3 reads TGTGCCAGCAGACGGACAGGGGGTATTAGTAGAGCTTTCTTT.

V usage is TRBV11-1 and J usage is TRBJ2-1; 14 bases line up with TRBD2. The germline CDR1 and CDR2 sequences are SGHAT and FQDESV (reference sequence). The junction had 5 bases not matched to a gene; V was cut back by 4 bases and J by 3 bases. The length of the CDR3 is 17 residues. The CDR3: CASSSLTSGRVYNEQFF. The CDR3 DNA reads as TGTGCCAGCAGCTCTCTGACTAGCGGGAGGGTCTACAATGAGCAGTTCTTC.

The V gene is TRBV5-1, the J gene TRBJ2-7, with TRBD1 matching 12 bases. The V gene end was trimmed by 3 bases and the J gene end by 6 bases; junction bases not matched to a gene: 7. This CDR3 region has 15 residues. Per germline, CDR1 SGHRS and CDR2 YFSETQ. DNA of the CDR3: TGCGCCAGCAGCTACCCGGGACAGGGGGCGGGCGAGCAGTACTTC. It codes for CASSYPGQGAGEQYF.

This chain joins TRBV19 and TRBJ2-1; the D gene is possibly TRBD1 (5 bases). CDR1 is LNHDA, CDR2 SQIVND, per germline (reference sequence). V was shortened by 10 bases and J by 6 bases, with 16 bases between the two germline ends. This CDR3 has 13 amino acids. In nucleotides, the CDR3 is TGTGCCACCCTAAAGGGGCCCATCAATGAGCAGTTCTTC. The encoded protein is CATLKGPINEQFF.

The chain has TRBV7-2 and TRBJ2-7; no clear D gene. CDR1 and CDR2 from the germline V gene are SGHTA and FQGNSA. This CDR3 is 14 amino acids long. Trimming pared 3 bases from V and 4 bases from J, leaving 13 bases between. The CDR3 coding sequence is TGTGCCAGCAGCTTGTACGACGGCAATTACGAGCAGTACTTC. This translates into CASSLYDGNYEQYF. Filled out from reference TRBV7-2 and TRBJ2-7, the complete variable domain reads GAGVSQSPSNKVTEKGKDVELRCDPISGHTALYWYRQSLGQGLEFLIYFQGNSAPDKSGLPSDRFSAERTGGSVSTLTIQRTQQEDSAVYLCASSLYDGNYEQYFGPGTRLTVT.

The CDR3 nucleotides are TGTGCCAGCAGCGACGGACGACAGGCCACCGGGGAGCTGTTTTTT. This translates into CASSDGRQATGELFF. V gene TRBV2 combines with J gene TRBJ2-2; a weak D match, TRBD1 (6 bases). This CDR3 spans 15 amino acids. The germline gives CDR1 SNHLY, CDR2 FYNNEI. Between the trimmed V and J ends, which lost 6 bases and 4 bases, there was a span of 15 bases.

V usage is TRBV18 and J usage is TRBJ2-1; 8 positions agree with TRBD1. This CDR3 is 20 amino acids long. The germline V gene encodes CDR1 KGHSH and CDR2 LQKENI. Unmatched junction bases numbered 16, after V lost 1 base and J lost 2 bases. CDR3 protein: CASSPRDRGLSGATYNEQFF. CDR3 in DNA: TGTGCCAGCTCACCACGAGACAGGGGTCTAAGCGGAGCAACCTACAATGAGCAGTTCTTC.

The chain is built from TRBV5-1 and TRBJ1-1; 7 bases are shared with TRBD1. V lost 4 bases to trimming and J lost 0 bases; unmatched junction nucleotides: 6. This CDR3 is built from 15 residues. Looked up from germline, CDR1 is SGHRS and CDR2 is YFSETQ. CDR3 amino acids: CASSMGDRLNTEAFF. Here the CDR3 DNA reads TGCGCCAGCAGCATGGGGGACAGACTGAACACTGAAGCTTTCTTT.

The chain recombines TRBV13 with TRBJ2-7, with D tentatively TRBD2 (6 bases). Trimming removed 1 base at V and 3 bases at J, with 10 bases between. Germline CDR1 reads PRHDT; CDR2 reads FYEKMQ (reference sequence). The CDR3 has 14 residues. The DNA for the CDR3 is TGTGCCAGCAGCTTAGCTGCTAGCGACTACGAGCAGTACTTC. Protein product: CASSLAASDYEQYF.

The table lists this clone with a count of one. J is TRBJ2-2 and V is TRBV6-6, with a possible D match to TRBD2 (6 bases). Germline V CDR1 and CDR2: MNHNY, SVGAGI (reference sequence). V was clipped by 7 bases and J by 1 base, with 10 bases between them. This CDR3 has 14 amino acids. As DNA, the CDR3 is TGTGCCAGCATGGGGGGTGGGAACACCGGGGAGCTGTTTTTT. This translates into CASMGGGNTGELFF.

The V and J genes are TRBV28 and TRBJ1-2; TRBD1 matches at 11 bases. Germline loops: CDR1 MDHEN, CDR2 SYDVKM. CDR3 size: 16 residues. The junction had 6 bases not matched to a gene; V was cut back by 2 bases and J by 4 bases. The CDR3 sequence: CASSLIRTGGSYGYTF. The CDR3 region has the DNA TGTGCCAGCAGTTTAATCAGGACAGGGGGCAGCTATGGCTACACCTTC.

This clone has only one observation. The chain joins TRBV27 to TRBJ1-1, with D possibly matching TRBD1 (6 bases). Germline V gene lookup returns CDR1 MNHEY and CDR2 SMNVEV (reference sequence). The CDR3 consists of 15 residues. Trimming left V 10 bases short and J 7 bases short, with 25 bases between. CDR3 in amino acids: CATKPLQGGNIEAFF. CDR3 in DNA: TGTGCCACAAAACCATTACAGGGAGGAAATATTGAAGCTTTCTTT.